The 4 T cell receptor beta chains given below trace back to one sample, sequenced in a study of cytomegalovirus exposure and HLA in healthy donors. Clones were read by immunoSEQ multiplex PCR, and TCRdb kept only the in-frame ones, dropping some. The sample lists roughly 120,000 clones, 88% occurring once. The sequenced sample was PBMCs. The receptors were gathered from a woman between 18 and 29 years old in good health and CMV-seronegative.

The chain combines TRBV6-1 with TRBJ2-7; D perhaps matches TRBD1 (5 bases). CDR1 MNHNS and CDR2 SASEGT come from the germline V gene. Trimming shortened V by 1 base and J by 4 bases, and 11 bases separated the two germline ends. This CDR3 region has 14 residues. The CDR3 loop reads CASSEGGFLYEQYF. CDR3 bases: TGTGCCAGCAGTGAAGGGGGCTTCCTTTACGAGCAGTACTTC.

The chain uses TRBV6-5 and TRBJ2-1; D is ambiguous. The germline V and J ends were trimmed by 6 bases and 0 bases, with 9 bases remaining between them. Per germline, CDR1 MNHEY and CDR2 SVGAGI. The CDR3 covers 14 residues. CDR3 in amino acids: CASRTRGSYNEQFF. The CDR3 DNA reads as TGTGCCAGCAGAACCAGAGGCTCCTACAATGAGCAGTTCTTC.

The J gene is TRBJ1-2, the V gene TRBV29-1; D might be TRBD1 (6 bases). The germline V gene has CDR1 SQVTM and CDR2 ANQGSEA. Trimming cost V 8 bases and J 4 bases, with 23 bases left between them. CDR3 size: 15 residues. Written as DNA, the CDR3 is TGCAGCATCCTTCCCGTCGACAGGTCGACCTATGGCTACACCTTC. This gives the protein CSILPVDRSTYGYTF.

The chain joins TRBV28 to TRBJ1-4; D gene unclear. Germline CDR1 MDHEN, CDR2 SYDVKM. The CDR3 is made up of 15 amino acids. V was cut by 6 bases and J by 4 bases, with 15 bases left in between. The CDR3 coding sequence is TGTGCCAGCAGCCCCGGGAGCCTCCTTAATGAAAAACTGTTTTTT. Translated: CASSPGSLLNEKLFF. Full variable domain (rest looked up from reference TRBV28 and TRBJ1-4): DVKVTQSSRYLVKRTGEKVFLECVQDMDHENMFWYRQDPGLGLRLIYFSYDVKMKEKGDIPEGYSVSREKKERFSLILESASTNQTSMYLCASSPGSLLNEKLFFGSGTQLSVL.